This T cell receptor (beta chain) was profiled in a study of brain T cells in children with intractable seizures. The time point was: blood from clinic visit 5 months post-surgery; TSC patient then seizure free. After removal of 3 bases from V and 5 bases from J, the junction contained 8 bases not matched to a gene. The CDR3 has 16 residues. Looked up from germline, CDR1 is SNHLY and CDR2 is FYNNEI. On this clone: Its target is not known.

Study-level points and caveats: Pre-surgery blood may have been undersampled, hiding some clones.

Libraries were prepared by immunoSEQ multiplex PCR; TCRdb keeps only in-frame clonotypes and omits some of them. This sample has about 340,000 clones, with about 93% found just once. The clonotype comes from a boy in the first two years of life with tuberous sclerosis and intractable seizures. V and J are TRBV2 and TRBJ2-1, with TRBD2 matching 9 bases. This material consisted of peripheral blood, taken roughly 5 months after surgery. CDR3 bases: TGTGCCAGCAGTGAGCGTAGCGGGAGCAAAAACAATGAGCAGTTCTTC. It is translated as CASSERSGSKNNEQFF.